These T cell receptor beta chains were read from a single sample in a study of metastatic and nonmetastatic thyroid tumors. TCRdb ran MiXCR on the PCR reads. Counted here are about 35,000 clones, around 20% occurring once; the ten biggest clones make up about 18%. The specimen sequenced was blood. Every receptor here comes from a female donor with papillary thyroid cancer or a benign thyroid nodule (not recorded which). Some clones in this sample may be carry-over from other donors' samples. Each CDR3 is given with its conserved first and last residue. A D gene is named only where the DNA matches it firmly. Only some rows state a clone size, as once, few, many or a class for expanded clones.

j_call	clone_size	d_call	cdr3_length	v_call	cdr3_nt	cdr3_aa
TRBJ1-1	many	TRBD1	13	TRBV20-1	TGCAGTGCTAGAGGGGGACAGGAGGCTGAAGCTTTCTTT	CSARGGQEAEAFF
TRBJ2-3	NA	TRBD2	16	TRBV30	TGTGCCTGGGGCGGAGGTAGCGGGGGTTACACAGATACGCAGTATTTT	CAWGGGSGGYTDTQYF
TRBJ2-1	NA	TRBD2	18	TRBV11-1	TGTGCCAGCAGCGCCAGGGGCGGGGGAGCGGGAGGGGGAGATGAGCAGTTCTTC	CASSARGGGAGGGDEQFF
TRBJ2-3	many	TRBD2	17	TRBV2	TGTGCCAGCAGAGGACTAGCGGGAGTGACAAACACAGATACGCAGTATTTT	CASRGLAGVTNTDTQYF
TRBJ1-4	NA	NA	13	TRBV5-1	TGCGCCAGCAGCGGGGCAACTAATGAAGAATTGTTTTTT	CASSGATNEELFF
TRBJ1-4	many	NA	13	TRBV19	TGTGCCAGTAGTATTTTCATGGGTGAAAAACTGTTTTTT	CASSIFMGEKLFF
TRBJ2-7	medium-sized	NA	12	TRBV6-2/TRBV6-3	TGTGCCAGCAGTGGTCTGGGATACGAGCAGTACTTC	CASSGLGYEQYF
TRBJ1-2	many	NA	10	TRBV19	TGTGCCAGTGACAGGTATGGCTACACCTTC	CASDRYGYTF
TRBJ2-7	medium-sized	NA	17	TRBV6-5	TGTGCCAGCAGTTACTCGAAAGGGGCTGGAGGGTCTGACGAGCAGTACTTC	CASSYSKGAGGSDEQYF
TRBJ2-7	many	TRBD2	15	TRBV7-2	TGTGCCAGCAGCTTATTAGCGGGAGGGCCTTACGAGCAGTACTTC	CASSLLAGGPYEQYF
TRBJ1-5	medium-sized	NA	15	TRBV6-1	TGTGCCAGCAAGATTGCACAGGTTAGCAATCAGCCCCAGCATTTT	CASKIAQVSNQPQHF
TRBJ1-1	few	NA	12	TRBV28	TGTGCCAGTTATACCGGGCCCTATAGAGCTTTCTTT	CASYTGPYRAFF
TRBJ2-1	many	NA	16	TRBV7-2	TGTGCCAGCAGCTCCGAGCCCCTAACCGAGTACAATGAGCAGTTCTTC	CASSSEPLTEYNEQFF
TRBJ2-7	few	NA	13	TRBV28	TGTGCCGTGCAGGTAGTAATAGGCTACGAGCATTACTTC	CAVQVVIGYEHYF
TRBJ2-7	NA	NA	14	TRBV30	TGTGCCTGGAGGAGGGACACTAGCTCCTACGAGCAGTACTTC	CAWRRDTSSYEQYF
TRBJ2-3	many	NA	14	TRBV9	TGTGCCAGCAGCGTTCAGGCTCCCCCAGATACGCAGTATTTT	CASSVQAPPDTQYF
TRBJ2-5	many	NA	15	TRBV5-1	TGCGCCAGCGGCCAATGGGGGGGCCTCCAAGAGACCCAGTACTTC	CASGQWGGLQETQYF
TRBJ2-3	NA	TRBD2	14	TRBV7-9	TGTGCCAGCAGCTTTCAAGCGGGAGTAGATACGCAGTATTTT	CASSFQAGVDTQYF
TRBJ2-7	NA	TRBD2	18	TRBV20-1	TGCAGTGCTAGAGCTGGTGCACTAGCGGGAGGGGTACCCTACGAGCAGTACTTC	CSARAGALAGGVPYEQYF
TRBJ2-3	many	NA	15	TRBV5-1	TGCGCCAGCGGCGCTCAAGGCAGTAGCACAGATACGCAGTATTTT	CASGAQGSSTDTQYF
TRBJ1-2	few	NA	15	TRBV12-3/TRBV12-4	TGTGCCAGCAGTTTCGGGACGACGGACCTCGATGGCTACACCTTC	CASSFGTTDLDGYTF
TRBJ2-7	medium-sized	NA	14	TRBV6-1	TGTGCCAGCAGTTTAGGACGGCAGAGCGACGAGCAGTACTTC	CASSLGRQSDEQYF
TRBJ2-7	many	NA	13	TRBV5-4	TGTGCCAGCAGCCTCCCGGACCTCGCGGAGCAGTACTTC	CASSLPDLAEQYF
TRBJ2-3	many	TRBD2	17	TRBV4-1	TGCGCCAGCAGCCATAGGCCTCGGGAGGGCATGACAGATACGCAGTATTTT	CASSHRPREGMTDTQYF
TRBJ2-2	many	NA	12	TRBV7-9	TGTGCCAGCAGCGGACCTCCCGGGGAGCTGTTTTTT	CASSGPPGELFF
TRBJ2-2	many	NA	15	TRBV6-4	TGTGCCAGCAGTGACTCCCTAGGGAGCACCGGGGAGCTGTTTTTT	CASSDSLGSTGELFF
TRBJ1-5	few	NA	14	TRBV6-1	TGTGCCAGCAGTGCGGGGGTTTCCAATCAGCCCCAGCATTTT	CASSAGVSNQPQHF
TRBJ1-6	NA	NA	17	TRBV11-1	TGTGCCAGCAGCCCAGCTCTCGGGGCCAGTTCTAATTCACCCCTCCACTTT	CASSPALGASSNSPLHF
TRBJ1-4	many	NA	12	TRBV20-1	TGCAGTGTATCAGCCCTGAATGAAAAACTGTTTTTT	CSVSALNEKLFF
TRBJ1-5	NA	NA	15	TRBV6-1	TGTGCCAGCAGTGAAGTCTTACAGATGAATCAGCCCCAGCATTTT	CASSEVLQMNQPQHF
TRBJ1-1	few	NA	13	TRBV7-8	TGTGCCAGCAGCTTTCAGGGAGGAACTGAAGCTTTCTTT	CASSFQGGTEAFF
TRBJ2-2	NA	NA	14	TRBV7-8	TGTGCCAGCAGCCGTGAGTGGGGCACCTGGGAGCTGTTTTTT	CASSREWGTWELFF
TRBJ2-7	few	TRBD1	14	TRBV20-1	TGCAGTGCTAGGGACAGGGGGTTGTCCTACGAGCAGTACTTC	CSARDRGLSYEQYF
TRBJ1-1	many	NA	13	TRBV19	TGTGCCAGTAGCACCACCGAAGGCACTGAAGCTTTCTTT	CASSTTEGTEAFF
TRBJ2-7	many	NA	14	TRBV5-1	TGCGCCAGCAGCGACGGGGGAAGCTCCTACGAGCAGTACTTC	CASSDGGSSYEQYF
TRBJ2-1	NA	NA	13	TRBV4-1	TGCGCCAGCAGCCAAGATTACCTCAATGAGCAGTTCTTC	CASSQDYLNEQFF
TRBJ1-2	many	TRBD1	14	TRBV12-3/TRBV12-4	TGTGCCAGCAGTACCCAGGGGGCCCACTATGGCTACACCTTC	CASSTQGAHYGYTF
TRBJ2-7	NA	NA	15	TRBV20-1	TGCAGTGCTAGATATCCTCGAGCGGACCTCGGCGAGCAGTACTTC	CSARYPRADLGEQYF
TRBJ1-5	many	NA	16	TRBV28	TGTGCCAGCAGTTCACCGGGACTTCATAGCAATCAGCCCCAGCATTTT	CASSSPGLHSNQPQHF
TRBJ2-1	many	NA	15	TRBV5-5	TGTGCCAGCAGCTCCCTCGGGACAAATTCACATGAGCAGTTCTTC	CASSSLGTNSHEQFF
TRBJ2-1	many	NA	13	TRBV19	TGTGCCAGTAGTCGCCTGTCTGGGGCAGGGTTGTTCTTC	CASSRLSGAGLFF
TRBJ2-1	many	NA	14	TRBV7-2	TGTGCCAGCAGCTTAGAGATCATGATGGGTGAGCAGTTCTTC	CASSLEIMMGEQFF
TRBJ2-7	many	TRBD1	14	TRBV20-1	TGCAGTGCTAGCCCGACAGGGTTCCGGTACGAGCAGTACTTC	CSASPTGFRYEQYF
TRBJ1-2	once	NA	16	TRBV5-5	TGTGCCAGCAGCTTGGGAGTAGACATCCCTAACTATGGCTACACCTTC	CASSLGVDIPNYGYTF
TRBJ1-5	many	NA	14	TRBV18	TGTGCCAGCTCACCAGAGGGCGGTCCTTCGCCCCAGCATTTT	CASSPEGGPSPQHF
TRBJ2-7	NA	NA	14	TRBV20-1	TGCAGTGCTAGTCCTATCGTGAGTGTGGGCGAGCAGTACTTC	CSASPIVSVGEQYF
TRBJ2-1	many	NA	13	TRBV3-1	TGTGCCAGCAGCCTACAGGGTCGGGATGAGCAGTTCTTC	CASSLQGRDEQFF
TRBJ2-7	many	NA	12	TRBV20-1	TGCAGTGCTAGCTTTTGGCTCTACGAGCAGTACTTC	CSASFWLYEQYF
TRBJ2-2	few	TRBD2	16	TRBV6-4	TGTGCCAGCAGTGAGACTAGCGGGAGTTTCGCCGGGGAGCTGTTTTTT	CASSETSGSFAGELFF
TRBJ2-5	NA	TRBD2	16	TRBV19	TGTGCCAGTAGTAAGTGGACTAGCGGGAGTACGGAGACCCAGTACTTC	CASSKWTSGSTETQYF
TRBJ2-7	NA	NA	14	TRBV3-1	TGTGCCAGCAGCCTGACTATCTGGAGCTACGAGCAGTACTTC	CASSLTIWSYEQYF
TRBJ2-1	NA	TRBD2	14	TRBV7-8	TGTGCCAGCAGCTTAGCCGTGACTAGCTGGTTGCAGTTCTTC	CASSLAVTSWLQFF
TRBJ2-7	NA	NA	16	TRBV20-1	TGCAGTGCTGGAGGGATGCCGGGCCGCCTCTTCTACGAGCAGTACTTC	CSAGGMPGRLFYEQYF
TRBJ1-1	few	NA	13	TRBV29-1	TGCAGCTCATCAGACGGGGCAGTGGCTGAAGCTTTCTTT	CSSSDGAVAEAFF
TRBJ2-5	many	NA	15	TRBV28	TGTGCCAGCAGTTTAGGGGGAGCACACCAAGAGACCCAGTACTTC	CASSLGGAHQETQYF
TRBJ2-5	few	NA	16	TRBV12-3/TRBV12-4	TGTGCCAGCAGTCTTTCAGTAGGATCGTACCAAGAGACCCAGTACTTC	CASSLSVGSYQETQYF
TRBJ2-3	many	NA	14	TRBV6-1	TGTGCCAGTGCCAGACCGCCTAGCACAGATACGCAGTATTTT	CASARPPSTDTQYF
TRBJ2-5	many	TRBD2	15	TRBV2	TGTGCCAGCAGCCCCTCCGCGGGAGAGCAAGAGACCCAGTACTTC	CASSPSAGEQETQYF
TRBJ1-1	many	NA	14	TRBV12-3/TRBV12-4	TGTGCCAGCAGTTCGAGGGGAGGTGACACTGAAGCTTTCTTT	CASSSRGGDTEAFF
TRBJ2-7	many	NA	13	TRBV12-3/TRBV12-4	TGTGCCAGCAGTAAGGGGGGCGCCTACGAGCAGTACTTC	CASSKGGAYEQYF